This entry lists 21 T cell receptor beta chains sequenced from one sample in a study of T cell responses to AZD1222 COVID-19 vaccine. Repertoires were generated with immunoSEQ multiplex PCR, while TCRdb's copy carries only in-frame clones and drops some. The repertoire has about 140,000 clones, around 90% of them found once; the top ten carry 6.5% to 8%. This specimen consisted of peripheral blood, obtained 28 days after the second dose of the MenACWY control vaccine. The receptors stem from an adult who received the MenACWY meningococcal vaccine as a control.

In this sample, this clone turned up once. The rearrangement uses TRBV5-8 and TRBJ2-1; possible D gene TRBD1, 6 bases. The CDR3 has 15 residues. Germline-derived CDR1 and CDR2 are SGHTS and YDEGEE. V lost 5 bases and J lost 4, with 16 bases in between. DNA of the CDR3: TGTGCCAGCAGTGCCAGGGGAACTAATTACAATGAGCAGTTCTTC. Protein: CASSARGTNYNEQFF.

The genes are TRBV6-2 or TRBV6-3 and TRBJ2-3, with D possibly TRBD1 on 7 matching bases. The CDR3 spans 17 residues. Germline CDR1 MNHEY, CDR2 SVGEGT. Trimming took off 2 bases at V and 4 bases at J, with 19 bases between the two ends. The CDR3 DNA is TGTGCCAGCAGTTACCCGGGGGTCCGGCAGGGGGCAGATACGCAGTATTTT. Translation: CASSYPGVRQGADTQYF.

The count of this clone is one. The genes are TRBV29-1 and TRBJ2-3, with D unclear. V was cut by 4 bases and J by 0 bases, with 2 bases left in between. Germline V gene sequence: CDR1 SQVTM, CDR2 ANQGSEA. There are 11 residues in the CDR3. CDR3 in DNA: TGCAGCGTTGGCAGCACAGATACGCAGTATTTT. Translation: CSVGSTDTQYF.

The genes are TRBV7-2 and TRBJ2-1; no firm D call. Trimming cost V 4 bases and J 3 bases, with 4 bases left between them. CDR1 SGHTA and CDR2 FQGNSA come from the germline V gene. The CDR3 is 12 amino acids. The CDR3 DNA reads as TGTGCCAGCAGCTCGGTCTACAATGAGCAGTTCTTC. As protein: CASSSVYNEQFF.

J is TRBJ2-7 and V is TRBV5-1, with TRBD2 identical over 7 bases. Looked up from germline, CDR1 is SGHRS and CDR2 is YFSETQ. J lost 3 bases, V lost 4 bases, and 7 bases had no gene match. The CDR3 has 14 residues. CDR3 coding DNA: TGCGCCAGCAGCCAGGGAGGGAACTACTACGAGCAGTACTTC. This codes for CASSQGGNYYEQYF. The full variable domain, rest sourced from reference TRBV5-1 and TRBJ2-7, is KAGVTQTPRYLIKTRGQQVTLSCSPISGHRSVSWYQQTPGQGLQFLFEYFSETQRNKGNFPGRFSGRQFSNSRSEMNVSTLELGDSALYLCASSQGGNYYEQYFGPGTRLTVT.

The chain combines TRBV6-6 with TRBJ1-3; D gene unclear. The CDR3 is 12 amino acids. V lost 7 bases and J 0 bases, leaving 4 bases between the germline ends. Germline assignment: CDR1 MNHNY and CDR2 SVGAGI (reference sequence). The CDR3 bases are TGTGCCAGCAAGTCCTCTGGAAACACCATATATTTT. This sequence encodes CASKSSGNTIYF.

The J gene is TRBJ1-2, the V gene TRBV24-1; 8 positions agree with TRBD1. The CDR3 is made up of 15 amino acids. The trim removed 1 base at V and 2 bases at J, leaving 2 bases unmatched. Per the germline V gene, CDR1 is KGHDR and CDR2 is SFDVKD. The CDR3 sequence: CATSDFRQGNYGYTF. For the CDR3, the DNA is TGTGCCACCAGTGATTTCAGACAGGGGAACTATGGCTACACCTTC.

The gene calls are TRBV12-3 or TRBV12-4 and TRBJ1-1; D ambiguous. CDR3 length: 12 residues. V gave up 7 bases and J gave up 0 bases, with 6 bases separating them. The CDR3 region has the DNA TGTGCCAGCATAAAATTGAACACTGAAGCTTTCTTT. This sequence encodes CASIKLNTEAFF.

This clone appeared once. The chain recombines TRBV11-2 with TRBJ1-1; D may be TRBD1 (6 bases). The germline gives CDR1 SGHAT, CDR2 FQNNGV. Trimming removed 8 bases from V and 5 bases from J, with 18 bases in between. CDR3 length equals 14 residues. As DNA, the CDR3 is TGTGCCAGCGGGGTACAGGGAAGTCGGACTGAAGCTTTCTTT. Amino acid sequence: CASGVQGSRTEAFF.

The rearrangement joins TRBV5-1 to TRBJ1-2; 7 bases match TRBD1. The CDR3 contains 14 residues. The V gene end was trimmed by 4 bases and the J gene end by 7 bases; junction bases not matched to a gene: 10. CDR1 SGHRS and CDR2 YFSETQ come from the germline V gene. The CDR3 here is CASSVGQSVGGYTF. The CDR3 region has the DNA TGCGCCAGCAGCGTGGGACAGTCCGTCGGTGGCTACACCTTC.

The CDR3 nucleotides read TGTGCCAGCAGTAGCGGACAGGGGATTTCACCCCTCCACTTT. It codes for CASSSGQGISPLHF. The rearrangement uses TRBV6-2 or TRBV6-3 and TRBJ1-6, with TRBD1 matching over 9 bases. CDR1 and CDR2 from the germline V gene are MNHEY and SVGEGT. J was trimmed by 9 bases and V by 5 bases; bases with no gene match: 5. This CDR3 contains 14 residues.

This chain links TRBV12-3 or TRBV12-4 with TRBJ1-5; D gene unclear. V lost 5 bases and J 0 bases, leaving 2 bases between the germline ends. This CDR3 spans 12 amino acids. CDR3 loop: CASSDSNQPQHF. DNA for the CDR3: TGTGCCAGCAGTGATAGCAATCAGCCCCAGCATTTT.

V gene TRBV6-2 or TRBV6-3 combines with J gene TRBJ1-5; D call uncertain. With 5 bases removed from V and 0 bases from J, the gap between germline ends came to 8 bases. From germline, CDR1 is MNHEY and CDR2 SVGEGT. The CDR3 sequence is 14 residues long. CDR3 DNA: TGTGCCAGCAGTCCAGTTTATAGCAATCAGCCCCAGCATTTT. This gives the protein CASSPVYSNQPQHF.

This clone was observed a single time. The V gene is TRBV19, the J gene TRBJ2-7; possible D gene TRBD1, 5 bases. This CDR3 is 12 amino acids long. From germline, CDR1 is LNHDA and CDR2 SQIVND (reference sequence). Deletions cut 2 bases from V and 5 bases from J, with 7 bases between. Here the CDR3 reads CASSIIGDEQYF. Here the CDR3 DNA reads TGTGCCAGTAGTATAATAGGGGACGAGCAGTACTTC.

This clone was recorded only once. The sample holds other DNA sequences that translate to the same CDR3. This chain's CDR3 is CASSLAGRSSYEQYF. Here the CDR3 DNA reads TGTGCCAGCAGCTTAGCGGGTAGAAGCTCCTACGAGCAGTACTTC. The chain has TRBV7-2 and TRBJ2-7, with no clear D. Trimming stripped 0 bases from V and 0 bases from J, with 9 bases between. Germline V gene lookup returns CDR1 SGHTA and CDR2 FQGNSA. The CDR3 has 15 residues.

The chain couples TRBV30 to TRBJ2-5, with D perhaps being TRBD1 or TRBD2 (6 bases each). This CDR3 spans 14 amino acids. V was pared by 5 bases and J by 4 bases, with 17 bases between. From germline, CDR1 is GTSNPN and CDR2 SVGIG (reference sequence). In nucleotides, the CDR3 is TGTGCCTGGGGGGCCCTTGGGGGGCGAGAGACCCAGTACTTC. This sequence encodes CAWGALGGRETQYF.

The J gene is TRBJ2-7, the V gene TRBV10-2; D is unclear. The V gene lost 5 bases and the J gene lost 2 bases, with 4 bases spanning the gap. Germline V gene lookup returns CDR1 WSHSY and CDR2 SAAADI. CDR3 length equals 11 residues. The CDR3 DNA reads TGCGCCAGCAGTACCGCCTACGAGCAGTACTTC. Residues: CASSTAYEQYF.

This clone was observed a single time. The V call is TRBV20-1, the J call TRBJ2-7; TRBD1 might be the D (6 bases). The V end lost 3 bases, the J end lost 1 base, and 19 bases lay between the germline ends. The CDR3 is 16 residues long. From germline, CDR1 is DFQATT and CDR2 SNEGSKA (reference sequence). CDR3 coding DNA: TGCAGTGCTAGTTTTGGTTCGGGACACCTATCCTACGAGCAGTACTTC. Amino acid sequence: CSASFGSGHLSYEQYF.

The chain joins TRBV6-5 to TRBJ2-3; 11 bases agree with TRBD1. V shed 4 bases, J shed 6 bases, and the junction held 6 bases outside the gene matches. CDR1 and CDR2 from the germline V gene are MNHEY and SVGAGI. CDR3 length: 15 residues. For the CDR3, the DNA is TGTGCCAGCAGTTCACCGGGACAGGGGGTGGATACGCAGTATTTT. This encodes CASSSPGQGVDTQYF.

The genes are TRBV7-6 and TRBJ2-6, with 7 bases lining up with TRBD1. Germline CDR1 and CDR2: SGHVS and FNYEAQ. V lost 5 bases and J lost 1; bases outside the gene matches: 8. The CDR3 has 17 residues. The CDR3, as DNA: TGTGCCAGCAGCGGGACAGATCATTTGTCTGGGGCCAACGTCCTGACTTTC. This translates into CASSGTDHLSGANVLTF.

V gene TRBV7-2 combines with J gene TRBJ2-7, with D possibly being TRBD1 (5 bases). V dropped 9 bases and J dropped 0 bases, with 15 bases sitting between them. The V gene's germline CDR1 is SGHTA and CDR2 FQGNSA. This CDR3 spans 14 amino acids. In DNA form, the CDR3 reads TGTGCCAGTCTAAAGGGGCCACACTCCTACGAGCAGTACTTC. This sequence encodes CASLKGPHSYEQYF.